The next 21 T cell receptor beta chains were all read from a single sample in a study of regulatory T cells in long-lasting Graves disease. Assembly of TCR beta libraries relied on iRepertoire HTBI primers together with Arm-PCR of CDR3 regions. MiXCR, applied by TCRdb to the multiplex PCR reads, yields one record per CDR3 protein. The sample shows some 320,000 distinct CDR3 sequences, 18% of them seen only once. As to time point: newly diagnosed GD, antithyroid drugs for less than 3 months. The TCR library was made from RNA that had been extracted from PBMCs in TRIzol. Sample: peripheral blood mononuclear cells (PBMCs), taken at new diagnosis, from a patient treated with antithyroid drugs. All receptors derive from a female donor with Graves disease.

This clonotype was seen many times. The CDR3: CASTPTPVAPQYF. In DNA form, the CDR3 reads TGTGCCAGCACCCCAACTCCGGTTGCGCCGCAGTACTTC. The genes are TRBV28 and TRBJ2-7; no clear D gene. V lost 7 bases and J lost 9, with 19 bases in between. Germline CDR1 is MDHEN and CDR2 is SYDVKM. This CDR3 spans 13 amino acids.

This clonotype was recorded many times. The DNA for the CDR3 is TGTGCCAGTACCGCGAGCGGGAGGGCGAACAATGAGCAGTTCTTC. Amino acids: CASTASGRANNEQFF. The chain carries TRBV19 and TRBJ2-1, with 10 bases fitting TRBD2. The CDR3 is 15 amino acids. The V and J ends lost 7 bases and 5 bases, in that order; junction bases with no gene match: 8. Germline V lookup: CDR1 LNHDA, CDR2 SQIVND (reference sequence).

This clonotype has just a few counts. Sequence at one end of the junction differs from germline and may be a read error. The chain is built from TRBV12-3 or TRBV12-4 and TRBJ1-2, with D hard to call. The CDR3 covers 13 residues. The DNA for the CDR3 is TGTGCCAGCAGTTTAAGAGGAACGGCTAAATGTTCCTTC. Translated: CASSLRGTAKCSF.

This clonotype was detected only a few times. V is TRBV6-1 and J is TRBJ2-7; 14 bases agree with TRBD2. Germline loops: CDR1 MNHNS, CDR2 SASEGT. The CDR3 is 17 amino acids. V shed 6 bases and J 0 bases; nucleotides not matched to a gene: 7. The CDR3: CASRAGTSGGSSYEQYF. CDR3 nucleotide sequence: TGTGCCAGCAGGGCCGGGACTAGCGGGGGAAGCTCCTACGAGCAGTACTTC.

Worth noting for this clonotype: A far larger clone lies a single base away; this is likely a read error. The rearrangement uses TRBV7-2 and TRBJ2-5; D is perhaps TRBD1 (6 bases). Germline V CDR1 and CDR2: SGHTA, FQGNSA. The CDR3 is 19 amino acids. CDR3 sequence reads: CASSLALIVDRRPQETQCF. In DNA, the CDR3 is TGTGCCAGCAGTTTAGCGCTAATCGTTGACAGGCGGCCCCAAGAGACCCAGTGCTTC.

This clonotype appeared many times. The V and J genes are TRBV12-3 or TRBV12-4 and TRBJ1-5; 7 positions agree with TRBD1. V was pared by 3 bases and J by 6 bases, with 2 bases of the junction left unmatched. The CDR3 consists of 13 residues. Here the CDR3 reads CASSFDRAQPQHF. In nucleotides, the CDR3 is TGTGCCAGCAGTTTTGACAGGGCTCAGCCCCAGCATTTT.

The sample holds many counts of this clonotype. The J gene is TRBJ1-1, the V gene TRBV2; 11 positions agree with TRBD1. The germline gives CDR1 SNHLY, CDR2 FYNNEI. The CDR3 runs to 15 residues. V shed 7 bases and J 3 bases; nucleotides not matched to a gene: 7. CDR3: CASIGGTGGHTEAFF. DNA of the CDR3: TGTGCCAGCATCGGCGGGACAGGGGGGCACACTGAAGCTTTCTTT. Full variable domain (rest looked up from reference TRBV2 and TRBJ1-1): EPEVTQTPSHQVTQMGQEVILRCVPISNHLYFYWYRQILGQKVEFLVSFYNNEISEKSEIFDDQFSVERPDGSNFTLKIRSTKLEDSAMYFCASIGGTGGHTEAFFGQGTRLTVV.

This clonotype was picked up many times. This chain uses TRBV10-3 with TRBJ1-5; 8 nucleotides match TRBD1. The ends lost 6 bases at V and 1 base at J; junction bases unmatched: 2. Germline-derived CDR1 and CDR2 are ENHRY and SYGVKD. CDR3 length: 14 amino acids. CDR3: CAIRGQGSNQPQHF. The CDR3 bases are TGTGCCATCAGAGGACAGGGAAGCAATCAGCCCCAGCATTTT.

This clonotype showed up many times. The rearrangement uses TRBV2 and TRBJ2-2; D not certain. This CDR3 comprises 13 residues. Germline CDR1 is SNHLY and CDR2 is FYNNEI. The V end was cut by 7 bases, the J end by 6 bases, with 12 bases between. The CDR3 protein is CASTPRFSGELFF. The CDR3 nucleotides are TGTGCCAGCACTCCCAGGTTTTCCGGGGAGCTGTTTTTT. The whole variable domain, filled in from reference TRBV2 and TRBJ2-2, reads EPEVTQTPSHQVTQMGQEVILRCVPISNHLYFYWYRQILGQKVEFLVSFYNNEISEKSEIFDDQFSVERPDGSNFTLKIRSTKLEDSAMYFCASTPRFSGELFFGEGSRLTVL.

This clonotype was detected many times. V and J are TRBV12-3 or TRBV12-4 and TRBJ2-3; TRBD2 aligns across 11 bases. This CDR3 has 16 amino acids. The ends lost 7 bases at V and 3 bases at J; junction bases unmatched: 9. CDR3 nucleotide sequence: TGTGCCAGCACCCTAGGACTAGCGGGTATAACAGATACGCAGTATTTT. This translates into CASTLGLAGITDTQYF.

V and J are TRBV27 and TRBJ1-5, with TRBD1 matching 8 bases. CDR1 and CDR2 from the germline V gene are MNHEY and SMNVEV (reference sequence). V was pared by 5 bases and J by 5 bases, with 8 bases of the junction left unmatched. This CDR3 is 15 amino acids long. The CDR3 loop reads CASSQTRTGYQPQHF. DNA of the CDR3: TGTGCCAGCAGTCAAACCCGGACAGGGTATCAGCCCCAGCATTTT.

Many counts were recorded for this clonotype. The V call is TRBV12-5, the J call TRBJ2-2; D is possibly TRBD1 (5 bases). Germline V lookup: CDR1 LGHNT, CDR2 FRNRAP. Trimming cost V 0 bases and J 0 bases, with 17 bases left between them. The CDR3 is 19 amino acids. CDR3 amino acids: CASGLVVTVFPSNTGELFF. CDR3 in DNA: TGTGCTAGTGGTTTGGTAGTGACAGTCTTCCCTTCGAACACCGGGGAGCTGTTTTTT.

The sample holds a few counts of this clonotype. J is TRBJ1-1 and V is TRBV5-1, with 7 bases lining up with TRBD1. The V and J ends lost 0 bases and 0 bases, in that order; junction bases with no gene match: 5. Germline V lookup: CDR1 SGHRS, CDR2 YFSETQ. The CDR3 covers 16 residues. Here the CDR3 reads CASSLATGVVNTEAFF. The DNA for the CDR3 is TGCGCCAGCAGCTTGGCTACAGGGGTCGTGAACACTGAAGCTTTCTTT.

This sequence joins TRBV27 and TRBJ1-1, with 8 bases matching TRBD1. This CDR3 region has 16 residues. Germline V gene data show CDR1 as MNHEY and CDR2 as SMNVEV (reference sequence). Trimming took 3 bases from V and 4 from J; bases not matched to a gene: 10. The CDR3 sequence is CASSFDLTGGVTEAFF. The CDR3, as DNA: TGTGCCAGCAGTTTCGACCTTACAGGGGGGGTCACTGAAGCTTTCTTT.

With respect to this clonotype: This may be a read error: a much more frequent sequence differs by one nucleotide. The chain uses TRBV7-9 and TRBJ2-1; 13 bases are a match to TRBD2. This CDR3 contains 17 residues. The ends lost 5 bases at V and 10 bases at J; junction bases unmatched: 14. Germline V lookup: CDR1 SEHNR, CDR2 FQNEAQ (reference sequence). The CDR3 region has the DNA TGTGCCAGCAGCACCACTAGCGGGAGGGCAAGCTCCTACGAGCAGTTCTTC. Protein product: CASSTTSGRASSYEQFF.

The chain links TRBV19 to TRBJ2-3, with D unclear. With 10 bases removed from V and 2 bases from J, the gap between germline ends came to 10 bases. Germline assignment: CDR1 LNHDA and CDR2 SQIVND (reference sequence). The CDR3 runs 12 residues. CDR3 amino acids: CATTSVTDTQYF. The CDR3 DNA reads as TGTGCCACCACAAGCGTCACAGATACGCAGTATTTT.

This clonotype was observed at least ten times. The chain uses TRBV12-3 or TRBV12-4 and TRBJ2-7; no reliable D call. V lost 5 bases and J 7 bases, leaving 15 bases between the germline ends. The CDR3 loop spans 13 amino acids. DNA for the CDR3: TGTGCCAGCAGTCCCTTGCGTATGAGAGAGCAGTACTTC. This translates into CASSPLRMREQYF.

The rearrangement uses TRBV27 and TRBJ1-2, with D possibly TRBD1 on 5 matching bases. Germline loops: CDR1 MNHEY, CDR2 SMNVEV (reference sequence). Trimming pared 5 bases from V and 7 bases from J, leaving 17 bases between. The CDR3 consists of 14 residues. The CDR3 loop is CASSLTGAGRGYTF. CDR3 sequence (DNA): TGTGCCAGCAGTCTGACCGGGGCCGGTCGTGGCTACACCTTC.

A remark on this clonotype: The likely explanation is a read error, given a far larger clone one base away. The V and J genes are TRBV12-3 or TRBV12-4 and TRBJ2-4; 7 bases line up with TRBD1. CDR3 length equals 15 residues. The CDR3 DNA sequence: TGTGCCAGCAGTCCGACCGGACAGGCCAAAAGCATTCAGTACTTC. This sequence encodes CASSPTGQAKSIQYF.

This clonotype has a single count. This chain links TRBV20-1 with TRBJ2-5, with 8 bases lining up with TRBD1. V gave up 0 bases and J gave up 5 bases; unmatched junction bases: 8. CDR1 DFQATT and CDR2 SNEGSKA come from the germline V gene (reference sequence). The CDR3 is made up of 15 amino acids. CDR3 in amino acids: CSAREGNRQGETQYF. The CDR3 DNA is TGCAGTGCTAGAGAGGGAAATCGACAGGGGGAGACCCAGTACTTC.

This clonotype occurred many times. The genes are TRBV7-9 and TRBJ1-1; D is unresolved. The V end lost 8 bases, the J end lost 1 base, and 14 bases lay between the germline ends. CDR1 SEHNR and CDR2 FQNEAQ come from the germline V gene (reference sequence). CDR3 length equals 14 residues. The CDR3 DNA is TGTGCCAGCGAACGAACGAGCGAGAACACTGAAGCTTTCTTT. As protein: CASERTSENTEAFF. Supplemented by reference TRBV7-9 and TRBJ1-1, the full variable domain reads DTGVSQNPRHKITKRGQNVTFRCDPISEHNRLYWYRQTLGQGPEFLTYFQNEAQLEKSRLLSDRFSAERPKGSFSTLEIQRTEQGDSAMYLCASERTSENTEAFFGQGTRLTVV.